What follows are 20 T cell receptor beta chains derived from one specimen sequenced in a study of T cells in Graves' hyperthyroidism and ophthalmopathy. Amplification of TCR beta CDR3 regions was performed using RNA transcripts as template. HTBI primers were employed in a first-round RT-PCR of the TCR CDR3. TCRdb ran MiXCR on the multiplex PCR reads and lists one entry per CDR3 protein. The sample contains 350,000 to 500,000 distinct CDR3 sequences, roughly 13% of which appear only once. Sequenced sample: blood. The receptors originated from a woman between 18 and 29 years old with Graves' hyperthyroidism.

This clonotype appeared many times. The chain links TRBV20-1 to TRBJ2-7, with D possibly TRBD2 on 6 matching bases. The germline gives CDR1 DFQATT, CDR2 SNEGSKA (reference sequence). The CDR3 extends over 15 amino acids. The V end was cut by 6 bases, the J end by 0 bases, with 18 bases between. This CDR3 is CSARPGDRSSYEQYF. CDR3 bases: TGCAGTGCGAGACCGGGGGACCGTAGCTCCTACGAGCAGTACTTC.

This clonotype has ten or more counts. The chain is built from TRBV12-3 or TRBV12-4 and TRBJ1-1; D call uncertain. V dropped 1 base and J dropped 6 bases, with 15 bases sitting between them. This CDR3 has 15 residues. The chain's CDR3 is CASSLVPVPPPEAFF. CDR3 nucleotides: TGTGCCAGCAGTTTAGTGCCGGTCCCCCCACCTGAAGCTTTCTTT.

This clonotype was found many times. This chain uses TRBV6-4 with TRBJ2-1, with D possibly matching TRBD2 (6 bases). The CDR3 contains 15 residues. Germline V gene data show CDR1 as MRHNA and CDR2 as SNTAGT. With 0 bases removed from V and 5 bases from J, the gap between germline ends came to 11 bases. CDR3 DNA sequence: TGTGCCAGCAGTGACTCAGTAGCGGCCAACAATGAGCAGTTCTTC. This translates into CASSDSVAANNEQFF.

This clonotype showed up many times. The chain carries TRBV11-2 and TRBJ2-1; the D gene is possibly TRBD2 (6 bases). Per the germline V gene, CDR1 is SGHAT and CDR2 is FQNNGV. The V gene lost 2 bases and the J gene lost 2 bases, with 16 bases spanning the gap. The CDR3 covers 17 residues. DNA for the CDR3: TGTGCCAGCAGCTTATACATTGGGCGGGGAACCTACAATGAGCAGTTCTTC. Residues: CASSLYIGRGTYNEQFF.

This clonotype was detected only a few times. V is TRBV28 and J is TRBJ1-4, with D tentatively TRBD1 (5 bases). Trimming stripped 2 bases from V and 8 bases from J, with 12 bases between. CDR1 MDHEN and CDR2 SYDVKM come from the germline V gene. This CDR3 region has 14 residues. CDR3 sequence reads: CASSLARGREKLFF. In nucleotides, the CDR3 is TGTGCCAGCAGTTTAGCTAGGGGTCGGGAAAAACTGTTTTTT.

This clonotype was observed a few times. The CDR3: CASSLEQGNEQFF. The CDR3 coding sequence is TGCGCCAGCAGCTTGGAACAGGGTAATGAGCAGTTCTTC. The chain links TRBV5-1 to TRBJ2-1; the D gene is possibly TRBD1 (6 bases). Between the trimmed V and J ends, which lost 0 bases and 7 bases, there was a span of 8 bases. The CDR3 totals 13 residues. CDR1 and CDR2 from the germline V gene are SGHRS and YFSETQ. The complete variable domain, with remaining parts taken from reference TRBV5-1 and TRBJ2-1, reads KAGVTQTPRYLIKTRGQQVTLSCSPISGHRSVSWYQQTPGQGLQFLFEYFSETQRNKGNFPGRFSGRQFSNSRSEMNVSTLELGDSALYLCASSLEQGNEQFFGPGTRLTVL.

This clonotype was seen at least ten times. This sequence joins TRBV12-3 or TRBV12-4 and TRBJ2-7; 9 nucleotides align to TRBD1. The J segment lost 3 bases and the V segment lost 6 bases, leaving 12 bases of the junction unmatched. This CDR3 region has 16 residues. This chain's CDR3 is CASSPRTGTGHYEQYF. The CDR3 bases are TGTGCCAGCAGCCCTCGGACCGGGACAGGGCACTACGAGCAGTACTTC.

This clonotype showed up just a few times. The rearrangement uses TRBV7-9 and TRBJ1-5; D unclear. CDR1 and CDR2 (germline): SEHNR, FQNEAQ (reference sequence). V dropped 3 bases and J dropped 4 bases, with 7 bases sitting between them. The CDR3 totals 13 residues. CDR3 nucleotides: TGTGCCAGCAGCTTTGATCCTAATCAGCCCCAGCATTTT. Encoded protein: CASSFDPNQPQHF.

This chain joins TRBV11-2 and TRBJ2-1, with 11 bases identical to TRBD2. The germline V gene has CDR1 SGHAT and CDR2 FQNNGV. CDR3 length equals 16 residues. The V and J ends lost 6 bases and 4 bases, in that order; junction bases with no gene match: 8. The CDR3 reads CASRLPGLAVYNEQFF. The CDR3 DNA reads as TGTGCCAGCAGGTTACCGGGACTAGCGGTATACAATGAGCAGTTCTTC.

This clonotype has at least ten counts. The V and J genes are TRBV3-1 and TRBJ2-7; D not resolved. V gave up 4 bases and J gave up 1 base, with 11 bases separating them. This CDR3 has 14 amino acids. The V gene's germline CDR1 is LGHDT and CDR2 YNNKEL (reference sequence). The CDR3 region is CASSLGRISYEQYF. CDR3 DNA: TGTGCCAGCAGCCTAGGACGGATTTCCTACGAGCAGTACTTC.

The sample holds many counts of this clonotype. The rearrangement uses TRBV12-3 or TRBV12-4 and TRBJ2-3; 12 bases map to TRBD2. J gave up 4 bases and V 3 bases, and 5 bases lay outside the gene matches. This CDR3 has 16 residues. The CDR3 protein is CASSFYRTSGADTQYF. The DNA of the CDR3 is TGTGCCAGCAGTTTCTACAGGACTAGCGGGGCAGATACGCAGTATTTT.

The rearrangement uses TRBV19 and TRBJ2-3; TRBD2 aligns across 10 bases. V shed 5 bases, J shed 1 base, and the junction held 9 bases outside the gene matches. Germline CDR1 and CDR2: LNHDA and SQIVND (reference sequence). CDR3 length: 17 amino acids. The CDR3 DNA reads TGTGCCAGTAGTGGAGCCCCCGGGACTAGCGGCACAGATACGCAGTATTTT. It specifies CASSGAPGTSGTDTQYF.

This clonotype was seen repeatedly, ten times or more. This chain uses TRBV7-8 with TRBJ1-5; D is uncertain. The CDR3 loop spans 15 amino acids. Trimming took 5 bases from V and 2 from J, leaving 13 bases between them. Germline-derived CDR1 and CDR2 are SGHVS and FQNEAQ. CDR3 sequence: CASSQTTGGNQPQHF. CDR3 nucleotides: TGTGCCAGCAGCCAGACCACTGGGGGCAATCAGCCCCAGCATTTT.

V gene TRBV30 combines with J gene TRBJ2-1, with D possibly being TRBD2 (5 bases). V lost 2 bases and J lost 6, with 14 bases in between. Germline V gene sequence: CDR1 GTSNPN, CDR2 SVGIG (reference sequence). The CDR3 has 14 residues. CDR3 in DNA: TGTGCCTGGAGTCGCGCACCCCGGGGCAATGAGCAGTTCTTC. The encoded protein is CAWSRAPRGNEQFF.

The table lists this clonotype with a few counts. In DNA form, the CDR3 reads TGTGCCAGCAGTTCGCTTTATGTGGGTCGGCAGGTCAATGAGCAGTTCTTC. Translated: CASSSLYVGRQVNEQFF. The chain joins TRBV28 to TRBJ2-1; D remains unclear. The CDR3 is 17 amino acids. V was shortened by 4 bases and J by 6 bases, with 22 bases between the two germline ends. Per the germline V gene, CDR1 is MDHEN and CDR2 is SYDVKM.

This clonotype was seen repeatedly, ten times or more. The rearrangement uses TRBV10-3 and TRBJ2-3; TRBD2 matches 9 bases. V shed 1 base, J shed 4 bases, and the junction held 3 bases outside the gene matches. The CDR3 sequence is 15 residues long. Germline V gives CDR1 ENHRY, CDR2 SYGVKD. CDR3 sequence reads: CAISELAGVSDTQYF. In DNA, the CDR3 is TGTGCCATCAGTGAGTTAGCGGGAGTCTCAGATACGCAGTATTTT.

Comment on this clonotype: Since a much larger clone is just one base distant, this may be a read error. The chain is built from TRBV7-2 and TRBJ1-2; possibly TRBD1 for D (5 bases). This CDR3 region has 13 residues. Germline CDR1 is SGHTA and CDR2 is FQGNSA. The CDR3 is CASGAGDGYGHTF. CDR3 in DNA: TGTGCCTCCGGGGCAGGAGATGGCTATGGCCACACCTTC.

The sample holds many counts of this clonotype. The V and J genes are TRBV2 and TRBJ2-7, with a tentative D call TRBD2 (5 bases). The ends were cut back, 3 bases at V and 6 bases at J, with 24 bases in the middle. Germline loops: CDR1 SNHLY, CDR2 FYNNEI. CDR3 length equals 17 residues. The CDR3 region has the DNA TGTGCCAGCAGTGACTCTAGCTCCCTGAGACCGATAAGCGAGCAGTACTTC. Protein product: CASSDSSSLRPISEQYF.

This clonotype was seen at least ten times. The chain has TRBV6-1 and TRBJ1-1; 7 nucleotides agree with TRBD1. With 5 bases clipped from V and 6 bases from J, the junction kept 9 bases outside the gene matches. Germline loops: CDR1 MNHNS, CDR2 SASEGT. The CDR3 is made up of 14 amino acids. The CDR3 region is CASSQEAGQAEAFF. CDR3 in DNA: TGTGCCAGCAGTCAGGAGGCTGGACAGGCTGAAGCTTTCTTT.

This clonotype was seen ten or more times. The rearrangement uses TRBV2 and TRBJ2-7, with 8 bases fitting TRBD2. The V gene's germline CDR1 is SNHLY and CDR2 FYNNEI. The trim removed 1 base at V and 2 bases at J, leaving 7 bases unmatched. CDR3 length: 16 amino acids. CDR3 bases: TGTGCCAGCAGTGAAGTCGGGGGGGAGACACCCTACGAGCAGTACTTC. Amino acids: CASSEVGGETPYEQYF.